This is a list of T cell receptor beta chains from one sample in a study of spatial heterogeneity in lung cancer. TCRdb re-derived calls from the 5' RACE reads in MiXCR, one entry per CDR3 protein. In the table there are approximately 49,000 distinct CDR3 sequences, about 5.8% of which are singletons. The sample in question was PBMCs, obtained at surgery. The receptor source for this set is a male donor with early-stage non-small cell lung cancer. CDR3s include the opening cysteine and the closing phenylalanine or tryptophan. Each record gives: V gene, clone size, J gene, D gene, CDR3 protein, CDR3 DNA. D genes are given only for firm matches. Clone size is given for some rows only: seen once, a few or many times, or a class if the clone is expanded.

v_call: TRBV20-1
clone_size: many
j_call: TRBJ2-5
d_call: .
cdr3_aa: CSPGREETQYF
cdr3_nt: TGCAGTCCGGGACGGGAAGAGACCCAGTACTTC

v_call: TRBV21-1
clone_size: many
j_call: TRBJ1-1
d_call: .
cdr3_aa: CASSKEPDLYGTEGTEAFF
cdr3_nt: TGTGCCAGCAGCAAAGAACCAGACCTATACGGGACTGAGGGCACTGAAGCTTTCTTT

v_call: TRBV10-2
clone_size: many
j_call: TRBJ2-3
d_call: TRBD1
cdr3_aa: CASSEDRVIGDTQYF
cdr3_nt: TGCGCCAGCAGTGAGGACAGGGTAATTGGAGATACGCAGTATTTT

v_call: TRBV19
clone_size: many
j_call: TRBJ1-1
d_call: .
cdr3_aa: CASSPLGDVGNTEAFF
cdr3_nt: TGTGCCAGTAGCCCGCTAGGGGATGTGGGGAACACTGAAGCTTTCTTT

v_call: TRBV13
clone_size: few
j_call: TRBJ2-2
d_call: .
cdr3_aa: CASRRRWNTGELFF
cdr3_nt: TGTGCCAGCAGGAGGCGGTGGAACACCGGGGAGCTGTTTTTT

v_call: TRBV20-1
clone_size: many
j_call: TRBJ2-2
d_call: .
cdr3_aa: CSASEYTGELFF
cdr3_nt: TGCAGTGCTAGCGAATACACCGGGGAGCTGTTTTTT

v_call: TRBV7-8
clone_size: many
j_call: TRBJ2-1
d_call: TRBD2
cdr3_aa: CASSLGTSTHEQFF
cdr3_nt: TGTGCCAGCAGCTTGGGGACTAGCACCCATGAGCAGTTCTTC

v_call: TRBV5-1
clone_size: many
j_call: TRBJ2-1
d_call: .
cdr3_aa: CASSSMSYNEQFF
cdr3_nt: TGCGCCAGCAGCTCCATGTCCTACAATGAGCAGTTCTTC

v_call: TRBV12-3/TRBV12-4
clone_size: few
j_call: TRBJ2-3
d_call: TRBD2
cdr3_aa: CASSPRGVRSDTQYF
cdr3_nt: TGTGCCAGCAGTCCGCGGGGGGTGAGGTCAGATACGCAGTATTTT

v_call: TRBV10-3
clone_size: many
j_call: TRBJ2-7
d_call: .
cdr3_aa: CAISDGDYEQYF
cdr3_nt: TGTGCCATCAGTGATGGGGACTACGAGCAGTACTTC

v_call: TRBV5-1
clone_size: many
j_call: TRBJ2-3
d_call: .
cdr3_aa: CASSLDSFGDTQYF
cdr3_nt: TGCGCCAGCAGCTTGGATTCCTTCGGAGATACGCAGTATTTT

v_call: TRBV5-1
clone_size: many
j_call: TRBJ2-5
d_call: .
cdr3_aa: CASSFLDSVAAGLTQYF
cdr3_nt: TGCGCCAGCAGCTTTCTGGACAGCGTAGCAGCGGGATTGACCCAGTACTTC

v_call: TRBV7-6
clone_size: many
j_call: TRBJ2-2
d_call: TRBD1
cdr3_aa: CASTKGAENTGELFF
cdr3_nt: TGTGCCAGCACTAAGGGGGCAGAGAACACCGGGGAGCTGTTTTTT

v_call: TRBV24-1
clone_size: .
j_call: TRBJ1-5
d_call: .
cdr3_aa: CATSAPGVNQPQHF
cdr3_nt: TGTGCCACCAGTGCCCCAGGGGTCAATCAGCCCCAGCATTTT

v_call: TRBV20-1
clone_size: many
j_call: TRBJ2-5
d_call: TRBD2
cdr3_aa: CSALVSGVRETQYF
cdr3_nt: TGCAGTGCCCTCGTTAGCGGGGTTCGAGAGACCCAGTACTTC

v_call: TRBV7-9
clone_size: many
j_call: TRBJ2-1
d_call: TRBD1
cdr3_aa: CASSSGQSYNEQFF
cdr3_nt: TGTGCCAGCAGCTCGGGACAGTCCTACAATGAGCAGTTCTTC

v_call: TRBV4-3
clone_size: many
j_call: TRBJ1-4
d_call: .
cdr3_aa: CASRQRGANEKLFF
cdr3_nt: TGCGCCAGCCGCCAGAGGGGGGCTAATGAAAAACTGTTTTTT

v_call: TRBV7-2
clone_size: many
j_call: TRBJ2-3
d_call: .
cdr3_aa: CASSPSFSSSTDTQYF
cdr3_nt: TGTGCCAGCAGCCCGAGCTTCTCCTCTAGCACAGATACGCAGTATTTT

v_call: TRBV10-3
clone_size: many
j_call: TRBJ2-7
d_call: TRBD2
cdr3_aa: CAISESGLAGGYEQYF
cdr3_nt: TGTGCCATCAGTGAGTCGGGGCTAGCGGGAGGTTACGAGCAGTACTTC

v_call: TRBV29-1
clone_size: few
j_call: TRBJ2-3
d_call: TRBD2
cdr3_aa: CSVLGLAGSPDTQYF
cdr3_nt: TGCAGCGTTTTGGGACTAGCGGGAAGTCCAGATACGCAGTATTTT

v_call: TRBV5-4
clone_size: many
j_call: TRBJ2-3
d_call: .
cdr3_aa: CASSLSGGGSTDTQYF
cdr3_nt: TGTGCCAGCAGCTTGTCAGGGGGCGGGAGTACAGATACGCAGTATTTT

v_call: TRBV2
clone_size: many
j_call: TRBJ2-5
d_call: TRBD2
cdr3_aa: CASSDRRASGKETQYF
cdr3_nt: TGTGCCAGCAGTGACAGGCGGGCTAGCGGGAAGGAGACCCAGTACTTC

v_call: TRBV7-9
clone_size: medium-sized
j_call: TRBJ2-1
d_call: TRBD1
cdr3_aa: CASSQQGDEQFF
cdr3_nt: TGTGCCAGCAGCCAACAGGGGGACGAGCAGTTCTTC

v_call: TRBV5-8
clone_size: many
j_call: TRBJ1-1
d_call: TRBD1
cdr3_aa: CASSLDDRDTEAFF
cdr3_nt: TGTGCCAGCAGCTTGGATGACAGGGACACTGAAGCTTTCTTT

v_call: TRBV7-9
clone_size: many
j_call: TRBJ2-2
d_call: .
cdr3_aa: CASSFAHWLAGELFF
cdr3_nt: TGTGCCAGCAGCTTTGCGCACTGGCTCGCCGGGGAGCTGTTTTTT

v_call: TRBV6-5
clone_size: few
j_call: TRBJ2-3
d_call: .
cdr3_aa: CASSNSGASTDTQYF
cdr3_nt: TGTGCCAGCAGTAATAGCGGAGCTAGCACAGATACGCAGTATTTT

v_call: TRBV14
clone_size: few
j_call: TRBJ2-5
d_call: .
cdr3_aa: CASSQRTVGGAESQYF
cdr3_nt: TGTGCCAGCAGCCAAAGGACAGTTGGCGGTGCGGAGTCCCAGTACTTC

v_call: TRBV30
clone_size: many
j_call: TRBJ2-3
d_call: TRBD2
cdr3_aa: CAWRLAGTTDTQYF
cdr3_nt: TGTGCCTGGAGACTAGCGGGTACCACAGATACGCAGTATTTT

v_call: TRBV7-2
clone_size: many
j_call: TRBJ2-1
d_call: .
cdr3_aa: CASSVQRISSYNEQFF
cdr3_nt: TGTGCCAGCAGCGTGCAGCGGATAAGTTCCTACAATGAGCAGTTCTTC

v_call: TRBV12-3/TRBV12-4
clone_size: many
j_call: TRBJ2-5
d_call: .
cdr3_aa: CASSWGTQGTQYF
cdr3_nt: TGTGCCAGCAGTTGGGGGACCCAAGGGACCCAGTACTTC

v_call: TRBV5-1
clone_size: many
j_call: TRBJ1-4
d_call: .
cdr3_aa: CASSFWQGGEKLFF
cdr3_nt: TGCGCCAGCAGCTTTTGGCAGGGAGGTGAAAAACTGTTTTTT

v_call: TRBV9
clone_size: many
j_call: TRBJ2-7
d_call: TRBD2
cdr3_aa: CASSPFDSGRYEQYF
cdr3_nt: TGTGCCAGCAGCCCTTTTGATAGCGGGAGATACGAGCAGTACTTC

v_call: TRBV5-6
clone_size: many
j_call: TRBJ2-7
d_call: .
cdr3_aa: CASSLPRASSYEQYF
cdr3_nt: TGTGCCAGCAGCTTGCCCAGGGCCAGCTCCTACGAGCAGTACTTC

v_call: TRBV6-5
clone_size: many
j_call: TRBJ2-7
d_call: .
cdr3_aa: CASSYGGSTYEQYF
cdr3_nt: TGTGCCAGCAGTTACGGTGGGAGCACCTACGAGCAGTACTTC